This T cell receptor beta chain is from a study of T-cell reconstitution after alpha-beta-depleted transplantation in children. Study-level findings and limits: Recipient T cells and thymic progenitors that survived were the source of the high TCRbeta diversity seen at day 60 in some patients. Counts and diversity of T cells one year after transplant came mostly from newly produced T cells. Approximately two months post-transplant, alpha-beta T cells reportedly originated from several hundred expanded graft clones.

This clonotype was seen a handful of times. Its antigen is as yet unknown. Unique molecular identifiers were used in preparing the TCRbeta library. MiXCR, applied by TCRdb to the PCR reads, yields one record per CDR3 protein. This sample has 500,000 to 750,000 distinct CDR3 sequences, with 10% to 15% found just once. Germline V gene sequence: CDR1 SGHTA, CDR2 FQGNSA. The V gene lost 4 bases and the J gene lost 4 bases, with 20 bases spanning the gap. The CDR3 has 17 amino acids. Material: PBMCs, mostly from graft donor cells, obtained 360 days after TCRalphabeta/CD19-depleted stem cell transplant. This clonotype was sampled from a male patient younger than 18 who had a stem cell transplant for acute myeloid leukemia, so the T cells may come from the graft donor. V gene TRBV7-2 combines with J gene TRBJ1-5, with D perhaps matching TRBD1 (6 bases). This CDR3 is CASSSRSGEGTNQPQHF. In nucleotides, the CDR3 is TGTGCCAGCAGCTCCCGATCAGGGGAGGGTACAAATCAGCCCCAGCATTTT.